The 16 T cell receptor beta chains reported below all come from one sample, sequenced in a study of T cell changes during pregnancy in multiple sclerosis. TCRdb keeps only in-frame clones here, not all; method: immunoSEQ multiplex PCR. The sample includes 80,000 to 95,000 clones, roughly 95% of them seen just once. The sample was peripheral blood, taken in the third trimester of pregnancy. These receptors all come from a female donor in good health, enrolled as a control in a pregnancy study.

The V gene is TRBV5-8, the J gene TRBJ1-5; TRBD1 is a possible D gene (6 bases). This CDR3 is built from 16 residues. Trimming removed 3 bases from V and 5 bases from J, with 18 bases in between. The germline CDR1 and CDR2 sequences are SGHTS and YDEGEE. The CDR3 is CASSYLLTGADQPQHF. CDR3 DNA: TGTGCCAGCAGCTACCTGTTGACAGGCGCTGATCAGCCCCAGCATTTT.

The chain combines TRBV2 with TRBJ2-7; a weak D match, TRBD1 (5 bases). The germline V gene has CDR1 SNHLY and CDR2 FYNNEI. This CDR3 spans 13 amino acids. V was pared by 5 bases and J by 5 bases, with 13 bases between. The CDR3 nucleotides are TGTGCCAGCAGTAAGGAACAGGCAAACGAGCAGTACTTC. Translating gives CASSKEQANEQYF.

The chain is built from TRBV13 and TRBJ2-3; tentative D call: TRBD1 (6 bases). The V gene lost 1 base and the J gene lost 5 bases, with 13 bases spanning the gap. CDR3 length: 15 residues. Germline V lookup: CDR1 PRHDT, CDR2 FYEKMQ (reference sequence). The CDR3 region is CASSLDRATKDTQYF. The CDR3 DNA reads TGTGCCAGCAGCTTAGACAGGGCTACAAAAGATACGCAGTATTTT.

The chain recombines TRBV19 with TRBJ2-3, with 9 bases matching TRBD1. The V segment lost 9 bases and the J segment 6 bases; nucleotides outside the gene matches: 10. CDR1 and CDR2 (germline): LNHDA, SQIVND (reference sequence). This CDR3 has 14 amino acids. CDR3 residues: CASHSWGQGDTQYF. In DNA form, the CDR3 reads TGTGCCAGCCACTCCTGGGGACAGGGTGATACGCAGTATTTT. Complete variable domain (other parts from reference TRBV19 and TRBJ2-3): DGGITQSPKYLFRKEGQNVTLSCEQNLNHDAMYWYRQDPGQGLRLIYYSQIVNDFQKGDIAEGYSVSREKKESFPLTVTSAQKNPTAFYLCASHSWGQGDTQYFGPGTRLTVL.

The rearrangement joins TRBV28 to TRBJ2-4, with TRBD1 matching 8 bases. Per germline, CDR1 MDHEN and CDR2 SYDVKM. The CDR3 has 15 residues. J was trimmed by 0 bases and V by 6 bases; bases with no gene match: 4. CDR3: CASSFDRGAKNIQYF. In DNA, the CDR3 is TGTGCCAGCAGCTTCGACAGGGGAGCCAAAAACATTCAGTACTTC.

The chain couples TRBV19 to TRBJ2-5; TRBD2 agrees at 11 bases. Trimming cost V 5 bases and J 5 bases; bases outside gene matches: 7. CDR3 size: 15 residues. CDR1 LNHDA and CDR2 SQIVND come from the germline V gene (reference sequence). CDR3 loop: CASSPIAGGRETQYF. CDR3 DNA sequence: TGTGCCAGTAGTCCAATAGCGGGAGGGAGGGAGACCCAGTACTTC.

The chain combines TRBV18 with TRBJ2-2; 10 nucleotides align to TRBD2. The CDR3 is 16 amino acids. The junction had 5 bases not matched to a gene; V was cut back by 3 bases and J by 4 bases. Germline V gives CDR1 KGHSH, CDR2 LQKENI. DNA of the CDR3: TGTGCCAGCTCACCTCGAACTAGCGGGGTCACCGGGGAGCTGTTTTTT. Protein product: CASSPRTSGVTGELFF.

The rearrangement uses TRBV6-6 and TRBJ1-1; TRBD1 matches at 8 bases. The CDR3 sequence is 15 residues long. V lost 5 bases, J lost 2 bases, and 7 bases stayed unmatched. Germline-derived CDR1 and CDR2 are MNHNY and SVGAGI (reference sequence). The CDR3 DNA sequence: TGTGCCAGCAGTAATCCGGGACAGGCTAACACTGAAGCTTTCTTT. This sequence encodes CASSNPGQANTEAFF.

The chain couples TRBV5-1 to TRBJ2-1; a possible D gene is TRBD2 (6 bases). This CDR3 has 14 amino acids. Germline-derived CDR1 and CDR2 are SGHRS and YFSETQ. V was clipped by 1 base and J by 4 bases, with 9 bases between them. CDR3 loop: CASSLWTTYNEQFF. As DNA, the CDR3 is TGCGCCAGCAGCTTGTGGACTACGTACAATGAGCAGTTCTTC. Using reference TRBV5-1 and TRBJ2-1 for the parts outside the CDR3, the full variable domain is KAGVTQTPRYLIKTRGQQVTLSCSPISGHRSVSWYQQTPGQGLQFLFEYFSETQRNKGNFPGRFSGRQFSNSRSEMNVSTLELGDSALYLCASSLWTTYNEQFFGPGTRLTVL.

The gene calls are TRBV29-1 and TRBJ2-7, with TRBD1 matching 7 bases. CDR3 size: 12 residues. V trimming: 5 bases; J trimming: 2 bases; junction bases outside the gene matches: 3. The germline CDR1 and CDR2 sequences are SQVTM and ANQGSEA. The CDR3 nucleotides read TGCAGCGTTCGTGGACAGGCCTACGAGCAGTACTTC. Protein sequence: CSVRGQAYEQYF.

The chain uses TRBV4-1 and TRBJ2-7, with TRBD1 matching 7 bases. CDR3 length: 15 residues. The V segment lost 0 bases and the J segment 6 bases; nucleotides outside the gene matches: 8. Germline V gene lookup returns CDR1 MGHRA and CDR2 YSYEKL. The CDR3 DNA reads TGCGCCAGCAGCCAAGACGAGAGACAGGGTGGCGAGCAGTACTTC. This gives the protein CASSQDERQGGEQYF.

V usage is TRBV6-5 and J usage is TRBJ2-3; 10 bases map to TRBD1. CDR1 is MNHEY and CDR2 is SVGAGI in the germline V gene. The length of the CDR3 is 15 residues. With V trimmed by 3 bases and J by 5 bases, 5 bases remained unmatched. CDR3 residues: CASSYRDRGIDTQYF. DNA for the CDR3: TGTGCCAGCAGTTATCGGGACAGGGGCATAGATACGCAGTATTTT.

V usage is TRBV27 and J usage is TRBJ1-4, with D uncertain. Trimming removed 0 bases from V and 4 bases from J, with 9 bases in between. From germline, CDR1 is MNHEY and CDR2 SMNVEV (reference sequence). The CDR3 has 15 amino acids. The CDR3: CASSLSMAVNEKLFF. For the CDR3, the DNA is TGTGCCAGCAGTTTATCTATGGCAGTTAATGAAAAACTGTTTTTT.

The genes are TRBV9 and TRBJ2-1, with D perhaps matching TRBD2 (6 bases). The V end was cut by 4 bases, the J end by 0 bases, with 17 bases between. Germline CDR1 SGDLS, CDR2 YYNGEE. The CDR3 sequence is 17 residues long. CDR3: CASSPRAGRSSYNEQFF. In nucleotides, the CDR3 is TGTGCCAGCAGCCCCCGCGCGGGGCGTAGCTCCTACAATGAGCAGTTCTTC.

The chain recombines TRBV28 with TRBJ2-5, with 10 bases lining up with TRBD1. Trimming removed 6 bases from V and 9 bases from J; junction bases left unmatched: 10. Germline values: CDR1 MDHEN, CDR2 SYDVKM. The CDR3 consists of 14 residues. As DNA, the CDR3 is TGTGCCAGCAGGTCGGGACAGGGGTTTCTATCCCAGTACTTC. Translated, it gives CASRSGQGFLSQYF.

V usage is TRBV5-4 and J usage is TRBJ1-1, with D perhaps matching TRBD1 (6 bases). V was trimmed by 0 bases and J by 4 bases, leaving 13 bases between them. The germline CDR1 and CDR2 sequences are SGHNT and YYREEE (reference sequence). The CDR3 has 15 amino acids. The CDR3 spells CASSLGQALITEAFF. Here the CDR3 DNA reads TGTGCCAGCAGCTTGGGACAGGCTCTAATCACTGAAGCTTTCTTT. The full variable domain, with the rest looked up from reference TRBV5-4 and TRBJ1-1, is ETGVTQSPTHLIKTRGQQVTLRCSSQSGHNTVSWYQQALGQGPQFIFQYYREEENGRGNFPPRFSGLQFPNYSSELNVNALELDDSALYLCASSLGQALITEAFFGQGTRLTVV.